This T cell receptor beta chain comes out of a study of memory CD4+ T cells and cytomegalovirus serostatus. About the study: Of the healthy Belgian adults, 9 were CMV seropositive and approximately 25 seronegative. Findings and limits, study-wide: A US-trained random forest predicted CMV serostatus with median AUC 0.91. About two fifths of the roughly 160 known CMV-associated TCRbeta sequences appeared in CD4+ memory.

The sort gate was single viable CD3+CD4+CD8-CD45RO+ cells for memory CD4+ T cells. Using immunoSEQ multiplex PCR, the repertoire was profiled, and TCRdb retains in-frame clones only, with some absent. The sample yields about 31,000 clones, approximately 72% seen once. As regards this clone: Antigen: not known.

The trim removed 6 bases at V and 1 base at J, leaving 7 bases unmatched. CDR3 size: 16 residues. Looked up from germline, CDR1 is SNHLY and CDR2 is FYNNEI. The TCR was taken from an adult in good health and CMV-seronegative. Some clones in this sample may be carry-over from other donors' samples. The rearrangement joins TRBV2 to TRBJ2-7; the match to TRBD2 covers 12 bases. Input material: memory CD4+ T cells from blood. CDR3 protein: CASSLGLAGPSYEQYF. CDR3 nucleotide sequence: TGTGCCAGCAGCCTGGGACTAGCGGGCCCTTCCTACGAGCAGTACTTC.